The sequence of this TCR beta chain was determined in a study of blood T cell repertoires in COVID-19. Across the study: Spain, Italy and the United States supplied samples that represented acute and convalescent COVID-19. The cDNA or gDNA used as material had been derived from T cells, B-cell-depleted T cells, or PBMCs.

Per the original data handling: Estimation of nucleated cell counts relied on the amplification of reference gene primers. The assay was immunoSEQ multiplex PCR, and TCRdb's table has in-frame clones only and misses some. The DNA was the basis for D and trimming; V, J and clone size are from that table. Here the sample spans roughly 100,000 clones, approximately 80% being singletons. Germline V gene sequence: CDR1 KGHSH, CDR2 LQKENI. This CDR3 has 16 amino acids. J gave up 4 bases and V 4 bases, and 8 bases lay outside the gene matches. The sequence was collected from a man aged 70 or older with acute or convalescent COVID-19. The chain joins TRBV18 to TRBJ1-5; TRBD1 agrees at 9 bases. Sequencing was done on a sample of peripheral blood. Here the CDR3 DNA reads TGTGCCAGCTCACAAATTCCGGGACAGGGTAATCAGCCCCAGCATTTT. It yields the protein CASSQIPGQGNQPQHF.